This entry concerns a single TCR beta chain. Membership in each cohort depended on participant-reported clinical history. CDR1 and CDR2 from the germline V gene are ENHRY and SYGVKD. The CDR3 consists of 16 residues. J lost 6 bases, V lost 2 bases, and 8 bases had no gene match. Source study methods: Quantification of nucleated cells was approximated via reference gene primer amplification. Some clones are missing from TCRdb's copy, which holds only in-frame ones; the method was immunoSEQ multiplex PCR. V, J and clone size were drawn from that table, and D and trimming were deduced from the DNA. This table has 300,000 to 450,000 clones, approximately 87% appearing once. The data stem from a study of blood T cell repertoires in COVID-19. Study-wide background: COVID-19 samples collected from the United States, Italy and Spain covered acute and convalescent phases. Sample material is recorded as cDNA or gDNA derived from T cells, B-cell-depleted T cells, or PBMCs.

This receptor was taken from a man aged 35-49 years in a cohort exposed to, infected with or recovered from COVID-19 (not recorded which). The sequencing sample was made of PBMCs or T cells enriched from blood (not recorded which). The rearrangement uses TRBV10-3 and TRBJ2-2; 8 bases line up with TRBD2. CDR3 DNA: TGTGCCATCAGTGAGGTTCCGGGACTAGGGGCCGGGGAGCTGTTTTTT. It yields the protein CAISEVPGLGAGELFF.